Presented here are 32 T cell receptor beta chains from one specimen sequenced in a study of blood T cell repertoires in COVID-19. Clones were sequenced by immunoSEQ multiplex PCR, and TCRdb holds only the in-frame ones, with some missing. The sample contains over 200,000 clones, around 88% of which appear only once. The specimen was peripheral blood. The receptors derive from a young woman who had recovered from COVID-19.

The V call is TRBV7-9, the J call TRBJ1-6; no firm D call. Germline V lookup: CDR1 SEHNR, CDR2 FQNEAQ (reference sequence). V gave up 5 bases and J gave up 7 bases, with 21 bases separating them. This CDR3 region has 17 residues. CDR3 nucleotide sequence: TGTGCCAGCAGCCTAGGAGGCGGTAGAACCTTAAATTCACCCCTCCACTTT. The encoded protein is CASSLGGGRTLNSPLHF.

The V gene is TRBV5-1, the J gene TRBJ2-5; TRBD1 matches 7 bases. The CDR3 has 14 amino acids. The trim removed 4 bases at V and 2 bases at J, leaving 5 bases unmatched. CDR1 SGHRS and CDR2 YFSETQ come from the germline V gene. In nucleotides, the CDR3 is TGCGCCAGCAGCAGGGGACAGCCTCAAGAGACCCAGTACTTC. It specifies CASSRGQPQETQYF.

The CDR3 DNA reads TGTGCCAGCAGCCAGACTCGAGGGGGGGCGGACACTGAAGCTTTCTTT. Translation gives CASSQTRGGADTEAFF. This rearrangement joins TRBV14 to TRBJ1-1, with D possibly being TRBD1 (6 bases). The germline V gene has CDR1 SGHDN and CDR2 FVKESK. V lost 3 bases to trimming and J lost 3 bases, with 17 bases between them. The CDR3 extends over 16 amino acids.

V and J are TRBV15 and TRBJ1-2; 10 bases agree with TRBD1. V lost 3 bases and J lost 7; bases outside the gene matches: 5. The length of the CDR3 is 14 residues. Per germline, CDR1 LNHNV and CDR2 YYDKDF (reference sequence). The CDR3 bases are TGTGCCACCAGCAGTCGACAGGGGGCGAGTGGCTACACCTTC. It specifies CATSSRQGASGYTF.

V and J are TRBV7-2 and TRBJ2-5; 9 positions agree with TRBD2. The J segment lost 0 bases and the V segment lost 0 bases, leaving 8 bases of the junction unmatched. This CDR3 is 18 amino acids long. Germline V gives CDR1 SGHTA, CDR2 FQGNSA. CDR3 sequence (DNA): TGTGCCAGCAGCTTAGCCTTCTCTAGCGGGGCTAACCAAGAGACCCAGTACTTC. Translated, it gives CASSLAFSSGANQETQYF.

The V gene is TRBV5-4, the J gene TRBJ2-3; 8 nucleotides line up with TRBD1. Germline V gives CDR1 SGHNT, CDR2 YYREEE (reference sequence). With V trimmed by 4 bases and J by 6 bases, 13 bases remained unmatched. The CDR3 extends over 16 amino acids. CDR3 region: CASSSLSLQGADTQYF. DNA for the CDR3: TGTGCCAGCAGCAGCTTAAGCCTGCAGGGGGCGGATACGCAGTATTTT.

The CDR3 DNA reads TGTGCCAGCAGTCCCGGGACAGTTAATTCACCCCTCCACTTT. Amino acid sequence: CASSPGTVNSPLHF. The chain recombines TRBV6-6 with TRBJ1-6; 7 nucleotides agree with TRBD1. The J segment lost 6 bases and the V segment lost 5 bases, leaving 4 bases of the junction unmatched. The CDR3 is made up of 14 amino acids. Looked up from germline, CDR1 is MNHNY and CDR2 is SVGAGI (reference sequence).

J is TRBJ1-6 and V is TRBV11-2; D uncertain. This CDR3 has 14 residues. Germline V gene lookup returns CDR1 SGHAT and CDR2 FQNNGV. V was trimmed by 1 base and J by 7 bases, leaving 8 bases between them. The DNA of the CDR3 is TGTGCCAGCAGCTTAGGGGCCGCAAATTCACCCCTCCACTTT. It encodes CASSLGAANSPLHF.

The chain employs TRBV5-4 and TRBJ2-2; 10 bases align to TRBD2. V gave up 2 bases and J gave up 7 bases; unmatched junction bases: 5. The CDR3 sequence is 15 residues long. Per germline, CDR1 SGHNT and CDR2 YYREEE (reference sequence). The CDR3 region is CASSLQRGGGGELFF. CDR3 nucleotide sequence: TGTGCCAGCAGCTTACAGCGGGGGGGCGGCGGGGAGCTGTTTTTT.

The chain employs TRBV5-1 and TRBJ2-4, with D tentatively TRBD1 (6 bases). V shed 2 bases and J shed 0 bases, with 12 bases lying between them. Germline lookup yields CDR1 SGHRS and CDR2 YFSETQ. The CDR3 loop spans 16 amino acids. The CDR3 reads CASSLSGDVAKNIQYF. For the CDR3, the DNA is TGCGCCAGCAGCTTATCAGGGGATGTAGCCAAAAACATTCAGTACTTC.

J is TRBJ1-2 and V is TRBV6-5; a weak D match, TRBD1 (6 bases). This CDR3 spans 15 amino acids. Germline V lookup: CDR1 MNHEY, CDR2 SVGAGI. V lost 8 bases to trimming and J lost 4 bases, with 20 bases between them. CDR3 in amino acids: CASPGGRGAAYGYTF. The CDR3 coding sequence is TGTGCCAGCCCCGGTGGTCGGGGGGCGGCCTATGGCTACACCTTC.

The V call is TRBV9, the J call TRBJ2-1, with TRBD2 matching 9 bases. J was trimmed by 10 bases and V by 8 bases; bases with no gene match: 13. Germline values: CDR1 SGDLS, CDR2 YYNGEE. This CDR3 comprises 14 residues. For the CDR3, the DNA is TGTGCCAGTAGCATTGCGGGGGGGCCGGAAGAGCAGTTCTTC. Protein: CASSIAGGPEEQFF.

This clone has just one count. The chain has TRBV5-4 and TRBJ1-2; the match to TRBD1 covers 9 bases. Germline CDR1 is SGHNT and CDR2 is YYREEE (reference sequence). With 1 base clipped from V and 8 bases from J, the junction kept 6 bases outside the gene matches. This CDR3 comprises 14 residues. CDR3 in amino acids: CASSLWTGAQGYTF. The CDR3 DNA is TGTGCCAGCAGCTTGTGGACAGGGGCCCAGGGCTACACCTTC.

The chain recombines TRBV6-5 with TRBJ1-2; no clear D gene. This CDR3 has 13 residues. Germline-derived CDR1 and CDR2 are MNHEY and SVGAGI. Trimming pared 7 bases from V and 2 bases from J, leaving 11 bases between. CDR3 in amino acids: CASTPVSNYGYTF. CDR3 nucleotides: TGTGCCAGCACCCCCGTCTCCAACTATGGCTACACCTTC.

This rearrangement joins TRBV10-2 to TRBJ1-4; the D gene is possibly TRBD1 (5 bases). Germline values: CDR1 WSHSY, CDR2 SAAADI. V was cut by 0 bases and J by 8 bases, with 10 bases left in between. There are 14 residues in the CDR3. CDR3 sequence: CASSESGLREKLFF. The CDR3, as DNA: TGCGCCAGCAGTGAGTCGGGGCTTCGGGAAAAACTGTTTTTT.

V is TRBV4-1 and J is TRBJ2-1; 11 positions agree with TRBD2. The CDR3 loop spans 15 amino acids. Unmatched junction bases numbered 6, after V lost 1 base and J lost 10 bases. Germline assignment: CDR1 MGHRA and CDR2 YSYEKL. This CDR3 is CASSQGLAGRGEQFF. CDR3 nucleotides: TGCGCCAGCAGCCAAGGACTAGCGGGGCGGGGGGAGCAGTTCTTC.

The chain links TRBV7-3 to TRBJ1-2, with unresolved D. This CDR3 spans 13 amino acids. The germline gives CDR1 SGHTA, CDR2 FQGTGA. V was trimmed by 6 bases and J by 6 bases, leaving 14 bases between them. The chain's CDR3 is CASSINPGNGYTF. In DNA form, the CDR3 reads TGTGCCAGCAGTATTAACCCAGGAAATGGCTACACCTTC.

The chain combines TRBV13 with TRBJ1-2; D is unclear. The CDR3 covers 15 residues. Germline V gene lookup returns CDR1 PRHDT and CDR2 FYEKMQ (reference sequence). The germline V and J ends were trimmed by 0 bases and 0 bases, with 8 bases remaining between them. The CDR3 spells CASSLGGRSNYGYTF. DNA of the CDR3: TGTGCCAGCAGCTTAGGAGGGAGGTCTAACTATGGCTACACCTTC.

This clone was picked up a small number of times. This chain uses TRBV6-5 with TRBJ2-5, with D possibly matching TRBD1 (6 bases). V was cut by 0 bases and J by 8 bases, with 10 bases left in between. Germline lookup yields CDR1 MNHEY and CDR2 SVGAGI. The CDR3 sequence is 13 residues long. Written as DNA, the CDR3 is TGTGCCAGCAGTTACTCGACGACAGGCACCCAGTACTTC. Residues: CASSYSTTGTQYF.

The V call is TRBV6-2 or TRBV6-3, the J call TRBJ1-2, with D possibly being TRBD1 (5 bases). In germline, CDR1 is MNHEY, CDR2 SVGEGT. This CDR3 comprises 13 residues. Trimming took 6 bases from V and 7 from J, leaving 15 bases between them. The CDR3 DNA reads as TGTGCCAGCAGCCCCGTGACAGAGTCTGGCTACACCTTC. It specifies CASSPVTESGYTF.

This clone has just a few counts. V gene TRBV27 combines with J gene TRBJ1-6, with TRBD1 identical over 10 bases. Trimming cost V 8 bases and J 9 bases; bases outside gene matches: 13. Germline V CDR1 and CDR2: MNHEY, SMNVEV (reference sequence). This CDR3 is 16 amino acids long. The CDR3 here is CASGSRDRGFPSPLHF. The CDR3 DNA reads TGTGCCAGCGGGTCCCGGGACAGGGGTTTCCCTTCACCCCTCCACTTT.

The chain uses TRBV4-2 and TRBJ2-2; tentative D call: TRBD2 (6 bases). Per germline, CDR1 LGHNA and CDR2 YNFKEQ. The CDR3 extends over 14 amino acids. Trimming stripped 0 bases from V and 15 bases from J, with 17 bases between. The CDR3 sequence: CASSQERGAGSVFF. CDR3 DNA: TGTGCCAGCAGCCAAGAGCGCGGCGCGGGGTCGGTGTTTTTT.

The V call is TRBV11-3, the J call TRBJ1-1; 7 positions agree with TRBD1. Looked up from germline, CDR1 is SGHNT and CDR2 is YENEEA. The junction had 16 bases not matched to a gene; V was cut back by 11 bases and J by 10 bases. The CDR3 is made up of 13 amino acids. CDR3 amino acids: CAACRDSVSGAFF. CDR3 in DNA: TGTGCCGCCTGCCGGGACAGCGTTTCGGGAGCTTTCTTT.

The V gene is TRBV4-2, the J gene TRBJ1-4; possible D gene TRBD1, 6 bases. The germline V and J ends were trimmed by 3 bases and 10 bases, with 24 bases remaining between them. Germline V CDR1 and CDR2: LGHNA, YNFKEQ. This CDR3 contains 17 residues. In DNA, the CDR3 is TGTGCCAGCAGCCAGCATCGGACAGAGACCATTTCGGGAAAACTGTTTTTT. Its translation is CASSQHRTETISGKLFF.

The chain couples TRBV6-6 to TRBJ2-5, with 8 bases matching TRBD2. The CDR3 contains 15 residues. The junction had 12 bases not matched to a gene; V was cut back by 7 bases and J by 5 bases. Germline V gene sequence: CDR1 MNHNY, CDR2 SVGAGI (reference sequence). The CDR3 DNA follows: TGTGCCAGCACCCTCGGGGGGGCCCGGGGTGAGACCCAGTACTTC. It codes for CASTLGGARGETQYF.

This chain joins TRBV4-2 and TRBJ1-1; D not certain. Germline V CDR1 and CDR2: LGHNA, YNFKEQ. V was cut by 3 bases and J by 2 bases, with 22 bases left in between. The CDR3 has 18 amino acids. CDR3 coding DNA: TGTGCCAGCAGCCAGGGTCCTGGGTGGCAGGCATCTAACACTGAAGCTTTCTTT. Its translation is CASSQGPGWQASNTEAFF.

V gene TRBV5-8 combines with J gene TRBJ1-5, with TRBD1 matching 7 bases. V was pared by 3 bases and J by 5 bases, with 8 bases of the junction left unmatched. The CDR3 is made up of 15 amino acids. Germline loops: CDR1 SGHTS, CDR2 YDEGEE. CDR3 DNA sequence: TGTGCCAGCAGCTCGTCCGACAGGGCCGATCAGCCCCAGCATTTT. Translation: CASSSSDRADQPQHF.

The V gene is TRBV9, the J gene TRBJ2-1, with 8 bases lining up with TRBD2. From germline, CDR1 is SGDLS and CDR2 YYNGEE. Trimming at V came to 7 bases and at J to 7 bases, leaving 10 bases not matched to a gene. The CDR3 consists of 14 residues. CDR3 in amino acids: CASRSGGLDNEQFF. DNA of the CDR3: TGTGCCAGCCGATCGGGGGGGCTTGATAATGAGCAGTTCTTC. Full variable domain (outside the CDR3, taken from reference TRBV9 and TRBJ2-1): DSGVTQTPKHLITATGQRVTLRCSPRSGDLSVYWYQQSLDQGLQFLIQYYNGEERAKGNILERFSAQQFPDLHSELNLSSLELGDSALYFCASRSGGLDNEQFFGPGTRLTVL.

This clone was observed once. The chain couples TRBV10-2 to TRBJ2-5; unclear D gene. The CDR3 has 10 residues. Trimming removed 0 bases from V and 13 bases from J, with 6 bases in between. Germline V gives CDR1 WSHSY, CDR2 SAAADI. The DNA for the CDR3 is TGCGCCAGCAGTGAGTCGAGGTGGTACTTC. This translates into CASSESRWYF.

The chain is built from TRBV11-2 and TRBJ1-3; unclear D gene. The CDR3 contains 15 residues. Germline V gives CDR1 SGHAT, CDR2 FQNNGV. With 1 base removed from V and 1 base from J, the gap between germline ends came to 8 bases. CDR3 sequence reads: CASSLGQASGNTIYF. CDR3 DNA: TGTGCCAGCAGCTTAGGTCAGGCTTCTGGAAACACCATATATTTT.

The V gene is TRBV25-1, the J gene TRBJ2-6, with D possibly TRBD1 on 6 matching bases. Germline V gene data show CDR1 as MGHDK and CDR2 as SYGVNS. The CDR3 consists of 15 residues. The V end lost 8 bases, the J end lost 2 bases, and 13 bases lay between the germline ends. CDR3 amino acids: CASGLGGTGANVLTF. Here the CDR3 DNA reads TGTGCCAGCGGGTTAGGGGGAACTGGGGCCAACGTCCTGACTTTC. The entire variable domain, with the rest obtained from reference TRBV25-1 and TRBJ2-6, is as follows: EADIYQTPRYLVIGTGKKITLECSQTMGHDKMYWYQQDPGMELHLIHYSYGVNSTEKGDLSSESTVSRIRTEHFPLTLESARPSHTSQYLCASGLGGTGANVLTFGAGSRLTVL.

This chain connects TRBV2 to TRBJ2-2; D is unclear. Germline CDR1 reads SNHLY; CDR2 reads FYNNEI. Between the trimmed V and J ends, which lost 5 bases and 4 bases, there was a span of 5 bases. This CDR3 has 12 residues. CDR3 in amino acids: CASSSVTGELFF. DNA for the CDR3: TGTGCCAGCAGTTCGGTCACCGGGGAGCTGTTTTTT.